These 32 T cell receptor beta chains share one sample of origin, sequenced in a study of OX40 agonist ivuxolimab in advanced cancers. Profiling relied on immunoSEQ multiplex PCR, and the TCRdb table lists in-frame clones only, not all of them. Of roughly 70,000 clones in the sample, 85% were seen once. The starting material was CD4+ or CD8+ T cells sorted from blood, obtained in a trial of the OX40 agonist ivuxolimab. These receptors all stem from an adult with an advanced solid tumor such as melanoma, head and neck, liver or kidney cancer.

The J gene is TRBJ2-1, the V gene TRBV7-6; D is undetermined. V was clipped by 5 bases and J by 6 bases, with 14 bases between them. Germline V gives CDR1 SGHVS, CDR2 FNYEAQ. This CDR3 is built from 14 residues. CDR3 residues: CASSPQSSFNEQFF. The CDR3, as DNA: TGTGCCAGCAGCCCCCAAAGCAGCTTCAATGAGCAGTTCTTC.

This clone was detected only once. V usage is TRBV10-3 and J usage is TRBJ2-3; 14 bases are a match to TRBD2. Germline assignment: CDR1 ENHRY and CDR2 SYGVKD. The CDR3 sequence is 15 residues long. Trimming cost V 8 bases and J 1 base; bases outside gene matches: 2. The CDR3 DNA follows: TGTGCCATCGGGGGACTAGCGGGAGGCACAGATACGCAGTATTTT. This encodes CAIGGLAGGTDTQYF.

This clone was seen just once. The chain employs TRBV30 and TRBJ1-2; tentative D call: TRBD1 (6 bases). V shed 3 bases and J shed 7 bases, with 18 bases lying between them. Germline loops: CDR1 GTSNPN, CDR2 SVGIG (reference sequence). This CDR3 contains 14 residues. The CDR3 DNA reads TGTGCCTGGAGCGTAGGGGACACCGCGGGTGGCTACACCTTC. This sequence encodes CAWSVGDTAGGYTF. Based on the CDR3 plus reference TRBV30 and TRBJ1-2, the full variable domain is SQTIHQWPATLVQPVGSPLSLECTVEGTSNPNLYWYRQAAGRGLQLLFYSVGIGQISSEVPQNLSASRPQDRQFILSSKKLLLSDSGFYLCAWSVGDTAGGYTFGSGTRLTVV.

The chain is built from TRBV10-2 and TRBJ2-5, with 13 bases lining up with TRBD2. CDR1 and CDR2 from the germline V gene are WSHSY and SAAADI. J lost 4 bases, V lost 7 bases, and 12 bases had no gene match. CDR3 length: 17 residues. In DNA, the CDR3 is TGCGCCAGCACTAGACTAGCGGGGGGTTCCCCAATAGAGACCCAGTACTTC. It translates to CASTRLAGGSPIETQYF.

This chain joins TRBV19 and TRBJ1-2, with D perhaps TRBD1 (5 bases). CDR1 is LNHDA and CDR2 is SQIVND in the germline V gene (reference sequence). V dropped 4 bases and J dropped 1 base, with 7 bases sitting between them. The CDR3 is made up of 13 amino acids. CDR3 sequence (DNA): TGTGCCAGTAGTAGGGACGGTAACTATGGCTACACCTTC. It specifies CASSRDGNYGYTF. The variable domain in full, completed from reference TRBV19 and TRBJ1-2, reads DGGITQSPKYLFRKEGQNVTLSCEQNLNHDAMYWYRQDPGQGLRLIYYSQIVNDFQKGDIAEGYSVSREKKESFPLTVTSAQKNPTAFYLCASSRDGNYGYTFGSGTRLTVV.

The rearrangement joins TRBV9 to TRBJ2-3; the match to TRBD2 covers 12 bases. With 5 bases clipped from V and 4 bases from J, the junction kept 5 bases outside the gene matches. The CDR3 has 15 residues. The V gene's germline CDR1 is SGDLS and CDR2 YYNGEE. CDR3 in amino acids: CASRSGLAGPDTQYF. CDR3 DNA sequence: TGTGCCAGCAGGAGTGGACTAGCGGGGCCAGATACGCAGTATTTT.

The V and J genes are TRBV18 and TRBJ1-5; 8 bases are shared with TRBD1. J lost 3 bases, V lost 6 bases, and 4 bases had no gene match. The CDR3 spans 14 residues. Germline CDR1 and CDR2: KGHSH and LQKENI. The CDR3 DNA follows: TGTGCCAGCTCTCCGGACAGGGTCAATCAGCCCCAGCATTTT. Protein: CASSPDRVNQPQHF.

The CDR3 nucleotides are TGTGCCAGCAGCTTAGTTTGGACTAGCGGGAGGGTAGGCGAGACCCAGTACTTC. Encoded protein: CASSLVWTSGRVGETQYF. The chain carries TRBV7-2 and TRBJ2-5; 15 bases line up with TRBD2. The J segment lost 5 bases and the V segment lost 1 base, leaving 8 bases of the junction unmatched. The CDR3 length is 18 residues. Germline lookup yields CDR1 SGHTA and CDR2 FQGNSA.

This chain links TRBV19 with TRBJ2-1, with 9 positions matching TRBD2. Trimming removed 3 bases from V and 7 bases from J; junction bases left unmatched: 7. CDR3 length equals 15 residues. In germline, CDR1 is LNHDA, CDR2 SQIVND (reference sequence). CDR3 coding DNA: TGTGCCAGTAGTATTTCCGGACTAGCGAGTAATGAGCAGTTCTTC. This sequence encodes CASSISGLASNEQFF.

The rearrangement joins TRBV7-9 to TRBJ1-6; D is possibly TRBD1 (5 bases). V was cut by 0 bases and J by 8 bases, with 8 bases left in between. The CDR3 is 14 amino acids. Per the germline V gene, CDR1 is SEHNR and CDR2 is FQNEAQ (reference sequence). The CDR3 DNA sequence: TGTGCCAGCAGCTTAGCGGGGCACTATTCACCCCTCCACTTT. Translating gives CASSLAGHYSPLHF.

The V call is TRBV18, the J call TRBJ2-1; no reliable D call. Between the trimmed V and J ends, which lost 0 bases and 0 bases, there was a span of 9 bases. Germline V gene sequence: CDR1 KGHSH, CDR2 LQKENI. The CDR3 runs 16 residues. The chain's CDR3 is CASSPPRLTSYNEQFF. DNA for the CDR3: TGTGCCAGCTCACCACCGAGGCTAACCTCCTACAATGAGCAGTTCTTC.

This sequence joins TRBV19 and TRBJ1-2; 7 positions agree with TRBD1. CDR1 is LNHDA and CDR2 is SQIVND in the germline V gene (reference sequence). The CDR3 spans 17 residues. V lost 5 bases, J lost 0 bases, and 12 bases stayed unmatched. The CDR3 spells CASSVPGQPKPNYGYTF. The CDR3 nucleotides are TGTGCCAGTAGTGTCCCGGGACAGCCTAAACCTAACTATGGCTACACCTTC.

V usage is TRBV19 and J usage is TRBJ1-1; D uncertain. The germline V gene has CDR1 LNHDA and CDR2 SQIVND (reference sequence). The CDR3 runs to 13 residues. V lost 2 bases and J lost 6, with 10 bases in between. The CDR3 sequence: CASSINFQAEAFF. The CDR3 DNA follows: TGTGCCAGTAGTATAAACTTCCAGGCTGAAGCTTTCTTT.

This chain's CDR3 is CASSPGQGRVEQYF. The CDR3 coding sequence is TGTGCCAGCAGCCCAGGACAGGGGAGGGTCGAGCAGTACTTC. This chain uses TRBV7-9 with TRBJ2-7, with 9 nucleotides matching TRBD1. V shed 5 bases, J shed 6 bases, and the junction held 8 bases outside the gene matches. The CDR3 is 14 residues long. The germline gives CDR1 SEHNR, CDR2 FQNEAQ (reference sequence).

The chain employs TRBV4-1 and TRBJ1-1; no firm D call. The CDR3 runs to 14 residues. Trimming shortened V by 8 bases and J by 0 bases, and 13 bases separated the two germline ends. Germline V gene lookup returns CDR1 MGHRA and CDR2 YSYEKL. This chain's CDR3 is CASCLQEMNTEAFF. CDR3 bases: TGCGCCAGCTGTCTCCAGGAGATGAACACTGAAGCTTTCTTT.

V gene TRBV10-3 combines with J gene TRBJ2-3; D perhaps matches TRBD1 (5 bases). CDR1 ENHRY and CDR2 SYGVKD come from the germline V gene. CDR3 length: 12 residues. V was shortened by 10 bases and J by 3 bases, with 11 bases between the two germline ends. As DNA, the CDR3 is TGTGCCACGGACCAGGGAACAGATACGCAGTATTTT. Its protein is CATDQGTDTQYF.

The rearrangement links TRBV6-5 to TRBJ1-2, with unresolved D. Germline V gene lookup returns CDR1 MNHEY and CDR2 SVGAGI. V was pared by 3 bases and J by 6 bases, with 8 bases between. This CDR3 region has 12 residues. CDR3 bases: TGTGCCAGCAGTTATAGAGGGAATGGCTACACCTTC. This gives the protein CASSYRGNGYTF.

Worth noting for this clone: One end of the junction fails to match germline, which may point to a read error. The genes are TRBV7-2 and TRBJ2-5; D possibly matches TRBD1 or TRBD2 (5 bases each). Germline V CDR1 and CDR2: SGHTA, FQGNSA. The CDR3 runs 14 residues. CDR3 region: CAGSIRDGQETQYF. CDR3 DNA: TGTGCCGGCAGCATCCGGGACGGTCAAGAGACCCAGTACTTC.

V is TRBV30 and J is TRBJ1-5, with D possibly being TRBD1 (5 bases). The CDR3 totals 14 residues. With 1 base removed from V and 3 bases from J, the gap between germline ends came to 10 bases. In germline, CDR1 is GTSNPN, CDR2 SVGIG (reference sequence). The CDR3 here is CAWSEQENNQPQHF. DNA of the CDR3: TGTGCCTGGAGTGAACAGGAAAACAATCAGCCCCAGCATTTT.

This clone turned up a few times. The rearrangement links TRBV30 to TRBJ2-7; 12 bases agree with TRBD2. Trimming took 1 base from V and 8 from J; bases not matched to a gene: 9. The germline V gene encodes CDR1 GTSNPN and CDR2 SVGIG (reference sequence). This CDR3 is 15 amino acids long. Here the CDR3 DNA reads TGTGCCTGGAGTGATCGAAGACTAGCGGGAGAGAAGCAGTACTTC. The encoded protein is CAWSDRRLAGEKQYF.

The chain recombines TRBV5-1 with TRBJ1-6, with a possible D match to TRBD1 (6 bases). V was clipped by 0 bases and J by 9 bases, with 10 bases between them. Germline V gene sequence: CDR1 SGHRS, CDR2 YFSETQ. The CDR3 totals 14 residues. Here the CDR3 DNA reads TGCGCCAGCAGCTTGGGAGGGGGGTCTTCACCCCTCCACTTT. Translated, it gives CASSLGGGSSPLHF.

The chain recombines TRBV7-2 with TRBJ2-7, with D possibly being TRBD1 (5 bases). The germline gives CDR1 SGHTA, CDR2 FQGNSA. This CDR3 region has 14 residues. With 3 bases removed from V and 4 bases from J, the gap between germline ends came to 13 bases. Written as DNA, the CDR3 is TGTGCCAGCAGCTTCCTGGATGGGGCATACGAGCAGTACTTC. This gives the protein CASSFLDGAYEQYF.

This chain connects TRBV6-1 to TRBJ2-5; D is possibly TRBD2 (5 bases). Germline-derived CDR1 and CDR2 are MNHNS and SASEGT. The V end was cut by 4 bases, the J end by 4 bases, with 19 bases between. This CDR3 contains 16 residues. CDR3 DNA: TGTGCCAGCAGTGTGGCCTGGGAGCGGCGCGGAGAGACCCAGTACTTC. Translating gives CASSVAWERRGETQYF.

This clone was observed a handful of times. This specimen includes other DNA sequences encoding the same CDR3. V is TRBV28 and J is TRBJ1-5; D ambiguous. This CDR3 comprises 13 residues. The V end was cut by 3 bases, the J end by 0 bases, with 3 bases between. Per the germline V gene, CDR1 is MDHEN and CDR2 is SYDVKM. The chain's CDR3 is CASSFSSNQPQHF. The CDR3 bases are TGTGCCAGCAGTTTCAGTAGCAATCAGCCCCAGCATTTT.

The chain uses TRBV5-4 and TRBJ2-3, with 9 nucleotides matching TRBD2. Germline-derived CDR1 and CDR2 are SGHNT and YYREEE (reference sequence). After removal of 5 bases from V and 0 bases from J, the junction contained 7 bases not matched to a gene. The CDR3 is made up of 16 amino acids. The CDR3 coding sequence is TGTGCCAGCAGTTTTCGGCGGGGGGGAAGCACAGATACGCAGTATTTT. This sequence encodes CASSFRRGGSTDTQYF.

The V gene is TRBV9, the J gene TRBJ1-4, with D maybe TRBD1 (5 bases). The CDR3 spans 15 residues. The V gene's germline CDR1 is SGDLS and CDR2 YYNGEE. Trimming stripped 4 bases from V and 8 bases from J, with 18 bases between. The CDR3 DNA reads as TGTGCCAGCAGCAAGTCGACAGTATTAGGGGAAAAACTGTTTTTT. It yields the protein CASSKSTVLGEKLFF.

This rearrangement joins TRBV19 to TRBJ1-1; TRBD1 aligns across 9 bases. Unmatched junction bases numbered 3, after V lost 3 bases and J lost 7 bases. In germline, CDR1 is LNHDA, CDR2 SQIVND (reference sequence). This CDR3 is 13 amino acids long. The CDR3 nucleotides are TGTGCCAGTAGTATCCCGGGACAGGGTGAAGCTTTCTTT. This codes for CASSIPGQGEAFF. The variable domain in full, completed from reference TRBV19 and TRBJ1-1, reads DGGITQSPKYLFRKEGQNVTLSCEQNLNHDAMYWYRQDPGQGLRLIYYSQIVNDFQKGDIAEGYSVSREKKESFPLTVTSAQKNPTAFYLCASSIPGQGEAFFGQGTRLTVV.

The chain has TRBV7-8 and TRBJ2-2; no clear D. Germline V lookup: CDR1 SGHVS, CDR2 FQNEAQ. The CDR3 extends over 14 amino acids. V was trimmed by 5 bases and J by 4 bases, leaving 11 bases between them. The CDR3 sequence is CASSPSWVTGELFF. CDR3 sequence (DNA): TGTGCCAGCAGCCCAAGCTGGGTCACCGGGGAGCTGTTTTTT.

The chain employs TRBV5-1 and TRBJ2-4; 7 nucleotides agree with TRBD1. The trim removed 2 bases at V and 8 bases at J, leaving 10 bases unmatched. Germline values: CDR1 SGHRS, CDR2 YFSETQ. The CDR3 has 15 amino acids. In nucleotides, the CDR3 is TGCGCCAGCAGCTTAAAAACAGGGGTCACGGACATTCAGTACTTC. Translated: CASSLKTGVTDIQYF.

This chain links TRBV18 with TRBJ2-7, with 9 nucleotides matching TRBD1. Germline-derived CDR1 and CDR2 are KGHSH and LQKENI. J gave up 5 bases and V 6 bases, and 11 bases lay outside the gene matches. CDR3 length: 15 amino acids. CDR3 DNA: TGTGCCAGCTCCCGTCCCGGGACAGGGAAAGACGAGCAGTACTTC. Protein product: CASSRPGTGKDEQYF.

The rearrangement links TRBV21-1 to TRBJ2-7; TRBD2 is the table's D call, not checked against the DNA. TRBV21-1 is an annotated pseudogene. The CDR3 extends over 19 amino acids. CDR3 coding DNA: TGTGCCAGCAGCTCCCCTGATGGCGGGGGAGCCTCTCGACCTACCGAGCAGTACTTC. It translates to CASSSPDGGGASRPTEQYF.

This chain joins TRBV28 and TRBJ2-5, with 10 bases aligning to TRBD1. The J call may be in error: the DNA end matches TRBJ2-7 better. The CDR3 spans 13 residues. From germline, CDR1 is MDHEN and CDR2 SYDVKM. For the CDR3, the DNA is TGTGCCAGCATAGGCGGGACAGGGGCCGAGCAGTACTTC. The encoded protein is CASIGGTGAEQYF.